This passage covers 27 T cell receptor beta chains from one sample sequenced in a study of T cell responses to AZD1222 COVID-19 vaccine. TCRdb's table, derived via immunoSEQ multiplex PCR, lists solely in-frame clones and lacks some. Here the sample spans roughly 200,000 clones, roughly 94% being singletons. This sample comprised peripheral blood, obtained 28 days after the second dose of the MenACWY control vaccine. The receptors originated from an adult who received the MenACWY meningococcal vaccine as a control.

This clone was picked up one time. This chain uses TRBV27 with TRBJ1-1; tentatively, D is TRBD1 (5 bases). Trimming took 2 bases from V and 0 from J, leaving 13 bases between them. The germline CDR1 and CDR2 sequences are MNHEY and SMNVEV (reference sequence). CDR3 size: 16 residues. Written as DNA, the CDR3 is TGTGCCAGCAGTTTAAGGGCAGAGGGGCTGAACACTGAAGCTTTCTTT. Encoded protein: CASSLRAEGLNTEAFF.

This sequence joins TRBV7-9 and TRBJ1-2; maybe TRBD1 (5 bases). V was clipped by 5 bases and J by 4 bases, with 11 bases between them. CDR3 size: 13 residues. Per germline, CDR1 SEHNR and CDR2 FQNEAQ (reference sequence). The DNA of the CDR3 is TGTGCCAGCAGCACCGGGGCGACCTATGGCTACACCTTC. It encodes CASSTGATYGYTF.

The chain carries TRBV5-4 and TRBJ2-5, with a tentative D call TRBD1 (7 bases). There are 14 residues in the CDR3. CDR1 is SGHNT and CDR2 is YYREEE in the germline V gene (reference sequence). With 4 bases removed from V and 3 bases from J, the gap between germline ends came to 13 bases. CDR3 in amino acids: CASSDDREEETQYF. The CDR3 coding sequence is TGTGCCAGCAGCGACGACAGGGAGGAAGAGACCCAGTACTTC.

This CDR3 is CASSVGAGESYGYTF. In DNA, the CDR3 is TGTGCCAGCAGCGTAGGGGCAGGGGAGAGCTATGGCTACACCTTC. The chain recombines TRBV9 with TRBJ1-2; D might be TRBD1 (6 bases). Germline CDR1 SGDLS, CDR2 YYNGEE. The CDR3 covers 15 residues. Deletions cut 0 bases from V and 4 bases from J, with 13 bases between.

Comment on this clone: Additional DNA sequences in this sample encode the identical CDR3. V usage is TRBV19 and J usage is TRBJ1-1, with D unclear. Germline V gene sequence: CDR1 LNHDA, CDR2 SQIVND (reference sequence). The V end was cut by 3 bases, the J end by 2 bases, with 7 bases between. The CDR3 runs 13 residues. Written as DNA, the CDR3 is TGTGCCAGTAGTATTAACGGAAACACTGAAGCTTTCTTT. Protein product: CASSINGNTEAFF.

This CDR3 is CASSLLAGAGTELKGTF. As DNA, the CDR3 is TGCGCCAGCAGCTTGTTAGCCGGAGCCGGGACAGAGTTAAAGGGCACCTTC. The rearrangement uses TRBV5-1 and TRBJ1-2; TRBD1 matches at 7 bases. There are 17 residues in the CDR3. Germline CDR1 SGHRS, CDR2 YFSETQ. V lost 1 base to trimming and J lost 13 bases; unmatched junction nucleotides: 22. Based on the CDR3 plus reference TRBV5-1 and TRBJ1-2, the full variable domain is KAGVTQTPRYLIKTRGQQVTLSCSPISGHRSVSWYQQTPGQGLQFLFEYFSETQRNKGNFPGRFSGRQFSNSRSEMNVSTLELGDSALYLCASSLLAGAGTELKGTFGSGTRLTVV.

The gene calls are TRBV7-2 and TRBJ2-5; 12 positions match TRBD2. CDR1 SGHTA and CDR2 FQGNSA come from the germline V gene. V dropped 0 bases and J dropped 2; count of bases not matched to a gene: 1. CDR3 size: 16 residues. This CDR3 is CASSLAGTSGQETQYF. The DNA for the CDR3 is TGTGCCAGCAGCTTAGCTGGGACTAGCGGGCAAGAGACCCAGTACTTC.

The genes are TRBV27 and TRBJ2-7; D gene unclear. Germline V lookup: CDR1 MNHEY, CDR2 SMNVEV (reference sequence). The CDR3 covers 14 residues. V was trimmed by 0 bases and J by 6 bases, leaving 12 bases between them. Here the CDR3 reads CASSLSGSRAEQYF. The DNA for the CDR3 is TGTGCCAGCAGTTTATCGGGGTCCCGTGCCGAGCAGTACTTC.

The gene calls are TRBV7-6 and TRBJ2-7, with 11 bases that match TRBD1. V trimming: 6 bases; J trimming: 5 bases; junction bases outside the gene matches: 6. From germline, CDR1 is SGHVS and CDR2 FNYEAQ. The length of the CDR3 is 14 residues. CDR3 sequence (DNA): TGTGCCAGCAGGGGGACAGGGGGGAATGACGAGCAGTACTTC. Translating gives CASRGTGGNDEQYF.

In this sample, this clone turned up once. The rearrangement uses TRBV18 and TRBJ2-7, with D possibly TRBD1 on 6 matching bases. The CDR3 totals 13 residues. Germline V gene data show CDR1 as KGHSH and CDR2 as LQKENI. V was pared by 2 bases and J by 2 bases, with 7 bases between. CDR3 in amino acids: CASSPDRTYEQYF. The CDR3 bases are TGTGCCAGCTCACCAGACAGGACCTACGAGCAGTACTTC.

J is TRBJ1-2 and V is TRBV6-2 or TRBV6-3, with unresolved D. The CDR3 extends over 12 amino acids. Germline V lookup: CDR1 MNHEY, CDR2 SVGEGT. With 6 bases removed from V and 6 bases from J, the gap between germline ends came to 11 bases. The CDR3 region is CASSQTVHGYTF. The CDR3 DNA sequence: TGTGCCAGCAGCCAAACCGTACATGGCTACACCTTC.

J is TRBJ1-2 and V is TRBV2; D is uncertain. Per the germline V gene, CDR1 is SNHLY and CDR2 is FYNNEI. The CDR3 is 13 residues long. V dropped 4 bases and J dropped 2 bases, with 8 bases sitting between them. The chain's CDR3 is CASSGDGNYGYTF. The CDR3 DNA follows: TGTGCCAGCAGTGGAGACGGAAACTATGGCTACACCTTC.

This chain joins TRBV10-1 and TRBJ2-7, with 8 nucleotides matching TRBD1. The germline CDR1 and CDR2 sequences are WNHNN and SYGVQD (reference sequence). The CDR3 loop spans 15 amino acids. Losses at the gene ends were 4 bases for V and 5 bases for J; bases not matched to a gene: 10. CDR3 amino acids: CASSVQGGAPHEQYF. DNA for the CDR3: TGCGCCAGCAGTGTACAGGGGGGAGCACCCCACGAGCAGTACTTC.

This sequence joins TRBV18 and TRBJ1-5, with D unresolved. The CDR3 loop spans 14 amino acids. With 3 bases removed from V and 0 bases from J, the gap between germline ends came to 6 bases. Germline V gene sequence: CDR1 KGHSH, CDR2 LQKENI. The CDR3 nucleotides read TGTGCCAGCTCACCCCAATATAGCAATCAGCCCCAGCATTTT. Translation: CASSPQYSNQPQHF.

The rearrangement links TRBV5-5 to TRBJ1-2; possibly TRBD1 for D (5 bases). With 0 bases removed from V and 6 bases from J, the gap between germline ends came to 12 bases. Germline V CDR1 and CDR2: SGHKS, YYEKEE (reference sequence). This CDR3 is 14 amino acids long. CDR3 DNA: TGTGCCAGCAGCTTGGCAGGGAGGGTTAATGGCTACACCTTC. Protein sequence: CASSLAGRVNGYTF.

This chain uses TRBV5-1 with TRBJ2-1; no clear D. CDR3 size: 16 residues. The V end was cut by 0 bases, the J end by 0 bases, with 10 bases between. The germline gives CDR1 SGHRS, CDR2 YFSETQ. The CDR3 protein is CASSLGLFSSYNEQFF. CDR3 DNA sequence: TGCGCCAGCAGCTTGGGACTCTTTAGCTCCTACAATGAGCAGTTCTTC.

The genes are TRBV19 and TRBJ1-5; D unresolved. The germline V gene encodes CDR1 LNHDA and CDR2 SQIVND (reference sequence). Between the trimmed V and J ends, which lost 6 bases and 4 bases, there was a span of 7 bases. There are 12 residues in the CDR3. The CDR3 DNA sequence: TGTGCCAGTAGCAGGAGAAATCAGCCCCAGCATTTT. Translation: CASSRRNQPQHF.

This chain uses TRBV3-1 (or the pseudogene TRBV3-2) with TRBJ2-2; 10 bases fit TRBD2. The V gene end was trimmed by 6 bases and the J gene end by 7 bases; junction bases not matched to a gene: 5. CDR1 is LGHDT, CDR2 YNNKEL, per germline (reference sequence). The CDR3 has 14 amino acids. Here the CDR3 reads CASSLAGAVGELFF. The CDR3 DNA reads TGTGCCAGCAGTCTAGCGGGAGCGGTCGGGGAGCTGTTTTTT.

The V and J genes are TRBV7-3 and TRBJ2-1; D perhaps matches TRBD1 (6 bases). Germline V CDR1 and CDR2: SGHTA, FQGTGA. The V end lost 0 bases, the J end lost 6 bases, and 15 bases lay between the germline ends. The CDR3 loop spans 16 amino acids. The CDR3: CASSLTSASRGNEQFF. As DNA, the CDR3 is TGTGCCAGCAGCTTAACGTCTGCCTCCAGGGGCAATGAGCAGTTCTTC.

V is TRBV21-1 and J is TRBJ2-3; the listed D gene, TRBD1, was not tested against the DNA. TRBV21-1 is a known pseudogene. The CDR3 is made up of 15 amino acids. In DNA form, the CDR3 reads TGTGCCAGCAGCGCCGTGGTACAGGGCAGGGATACGCAGTATTTT. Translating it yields CASSAVVQGRDTQYF.

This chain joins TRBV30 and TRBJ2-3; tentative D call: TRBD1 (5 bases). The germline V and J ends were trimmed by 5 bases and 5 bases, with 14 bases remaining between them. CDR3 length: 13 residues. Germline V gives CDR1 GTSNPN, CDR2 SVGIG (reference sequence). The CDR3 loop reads CAWGRQGEDTQYF. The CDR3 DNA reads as TGTGCCTGGGGCAGGCAAGGGGAAGATACGCAGTATTTT.

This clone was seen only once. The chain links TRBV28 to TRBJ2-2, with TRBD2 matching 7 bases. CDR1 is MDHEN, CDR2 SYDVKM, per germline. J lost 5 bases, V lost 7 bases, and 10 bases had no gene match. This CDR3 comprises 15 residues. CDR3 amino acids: CASMSPGGRTGELFF. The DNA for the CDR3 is TGTGCCAGCATGTCCCCGGGAGGAAGGACCGGGGAGCTGTTTTTT.

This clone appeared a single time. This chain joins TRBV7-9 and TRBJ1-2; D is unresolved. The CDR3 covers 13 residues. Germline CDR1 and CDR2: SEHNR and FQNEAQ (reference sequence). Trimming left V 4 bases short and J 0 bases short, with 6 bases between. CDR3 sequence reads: CASSSQSNYGYTF. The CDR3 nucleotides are TGTGCCAGCAGCTCCCAATCTAACTATGGCTACACCTTC.

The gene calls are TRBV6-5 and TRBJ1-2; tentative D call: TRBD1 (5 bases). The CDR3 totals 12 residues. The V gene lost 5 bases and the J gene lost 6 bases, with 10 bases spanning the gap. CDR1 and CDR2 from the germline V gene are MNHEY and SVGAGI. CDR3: CASSPRGDGYTF. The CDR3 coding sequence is TGTGCCAGCAGTCCCCGGGGGGATGGCTACACCTTC.

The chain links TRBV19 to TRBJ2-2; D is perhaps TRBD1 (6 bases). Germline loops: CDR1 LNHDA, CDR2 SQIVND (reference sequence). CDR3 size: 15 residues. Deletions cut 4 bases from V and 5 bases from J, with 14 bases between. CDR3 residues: CASSSGTTLTGELFF. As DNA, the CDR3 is TGTGCCAGTAGTAGTGGGACAACACTGACCGGGGAGCTGTTTTTT.

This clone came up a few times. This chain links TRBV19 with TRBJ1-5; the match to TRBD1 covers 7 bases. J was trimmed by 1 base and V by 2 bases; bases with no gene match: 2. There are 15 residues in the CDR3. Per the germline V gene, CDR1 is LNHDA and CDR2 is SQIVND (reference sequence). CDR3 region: CASSIPGQSNQPQHF. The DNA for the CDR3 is TGTGCCAGTAGTATACCGGGACAGAGCAATCAGCCCCAGCATTTT.

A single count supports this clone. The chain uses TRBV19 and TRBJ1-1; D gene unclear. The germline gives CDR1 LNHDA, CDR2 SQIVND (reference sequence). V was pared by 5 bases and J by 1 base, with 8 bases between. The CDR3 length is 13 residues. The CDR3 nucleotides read TGTGCCAGTAGTTCCCTTAGGAACACTGAAGCTTTCTTT. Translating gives CASSSLRNTEAFF.